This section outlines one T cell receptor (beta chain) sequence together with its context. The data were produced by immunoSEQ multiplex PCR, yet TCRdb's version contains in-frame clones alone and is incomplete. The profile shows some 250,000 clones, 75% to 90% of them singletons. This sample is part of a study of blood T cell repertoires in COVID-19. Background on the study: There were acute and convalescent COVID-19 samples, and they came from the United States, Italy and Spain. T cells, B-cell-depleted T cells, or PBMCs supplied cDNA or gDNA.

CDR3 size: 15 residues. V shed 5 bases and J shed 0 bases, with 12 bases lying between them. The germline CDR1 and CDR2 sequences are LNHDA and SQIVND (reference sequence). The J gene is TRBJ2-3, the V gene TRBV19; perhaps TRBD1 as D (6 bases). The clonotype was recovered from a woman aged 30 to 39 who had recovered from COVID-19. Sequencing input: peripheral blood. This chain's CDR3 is CASSWTVSSTDTQYF. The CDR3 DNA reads TGTGCCAGTAGTTGGACAGTGTCTAGCACAGATACGCAGTATTTT.